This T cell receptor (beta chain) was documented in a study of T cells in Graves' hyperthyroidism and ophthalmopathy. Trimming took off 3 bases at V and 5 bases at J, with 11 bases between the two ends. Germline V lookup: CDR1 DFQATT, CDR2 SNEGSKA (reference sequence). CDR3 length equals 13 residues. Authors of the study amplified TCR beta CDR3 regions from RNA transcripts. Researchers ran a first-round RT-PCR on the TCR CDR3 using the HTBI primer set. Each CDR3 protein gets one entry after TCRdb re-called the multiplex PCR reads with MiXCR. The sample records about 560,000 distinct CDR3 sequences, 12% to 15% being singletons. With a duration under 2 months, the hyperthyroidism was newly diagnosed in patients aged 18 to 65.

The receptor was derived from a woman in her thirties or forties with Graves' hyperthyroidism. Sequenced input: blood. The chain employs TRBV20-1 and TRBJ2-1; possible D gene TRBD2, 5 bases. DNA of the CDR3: TGCAGTGCTAGCTACGGAGGCGACAATGAGCAGTTCTTC. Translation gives CSASYGGDNEQFF.